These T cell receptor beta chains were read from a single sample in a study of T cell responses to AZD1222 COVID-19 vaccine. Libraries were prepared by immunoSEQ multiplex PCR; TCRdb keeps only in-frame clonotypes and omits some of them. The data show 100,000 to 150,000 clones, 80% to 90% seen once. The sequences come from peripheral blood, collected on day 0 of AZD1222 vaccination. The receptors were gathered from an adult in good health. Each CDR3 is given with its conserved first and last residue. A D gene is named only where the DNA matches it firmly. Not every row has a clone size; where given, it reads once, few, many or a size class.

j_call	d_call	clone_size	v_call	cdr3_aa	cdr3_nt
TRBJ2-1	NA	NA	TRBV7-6	CASSSATGALGNEQFF	TGTGCCAGCAGCTCCGCGACTGGGGCGCTTGGCAATGAGCAGTTCTTC
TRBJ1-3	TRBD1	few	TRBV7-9	CASSIRAQGSGNTIYF	TGTGCCAGCAGTATAAGGGCACAGGGGTCTGGAAACACCATATATTTT
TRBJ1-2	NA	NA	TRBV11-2	CASSLVGINGYTF	TGTGCCAGCAGCTTAGTAGGAATCAATGGCTACACCTTC
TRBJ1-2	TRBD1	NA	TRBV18	CASSMGQGYGYTF	TGTGCCAGCTCAATGGGACAGGGCTATGGCTACACCTTC
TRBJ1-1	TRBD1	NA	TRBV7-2	CATGGTGLNTEAFF	TGTGCCACCGGGGGGACAGGGCTTAACACTGAAGCTTTCTTT
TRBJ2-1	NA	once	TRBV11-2	CASSLREIVNEQFF	TGTGCCAGCAGCTTAAGGGAAATAGTCAATGAGCAGTTCTTC
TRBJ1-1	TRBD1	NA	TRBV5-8	CASSRDRGRTEAFF	TGTGCCAGCAGCCGGGACAGGGGGCGTACTGAAGCTTTCTTT
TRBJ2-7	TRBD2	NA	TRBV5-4	CASSTEAGEKYF	TGTGCCAGCAGCACCGAAGCGGGGGAAAAGTACTTC
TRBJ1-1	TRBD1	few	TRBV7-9	CASSSLAGTAFSLNTEAFF	TGTGCCAGCAGCTCCCTCGCAGGGACAGCCTTTTCCTTGAACACTGAAGCTTTCTTT
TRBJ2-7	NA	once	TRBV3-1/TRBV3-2	CASSKLASSNYEQYF	TGTGCCAGCAGCAAATTAGCGAGCAGTAACTACGAGCAGTACTTC
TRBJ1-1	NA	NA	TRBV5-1	CASSPTPNTEAFF	TGCGCCAGCAGCCCGACACCGAACACTGAAGCTTTCTTT
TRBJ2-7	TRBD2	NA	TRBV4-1	CASSQGLAGLLAYEQYF	TGCGCCAGCAGCCAAGGACTAGCGGGACTACTAGCCTACGAGCAGTACTTC
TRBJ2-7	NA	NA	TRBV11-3	CASSLLANTPLYEQYF	TGTGCCAGCAGCTTACTAGCGAACACCCCACTCTACGAGCAGTACTTC
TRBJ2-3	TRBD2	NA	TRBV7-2	CASSSGLAGGQSQYF	TGTGCCAGCAGCTCGGGACTAGCGGGAGGTCAGTCGCAGTATTTT
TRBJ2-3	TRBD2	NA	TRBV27	CAIKPAPGLAGIGSTDTQYF	TGTGCCATCAAGCCAGCCCCGGGACTAGCGGGAATAGGTAGCACAGATACGCAGTATTTT
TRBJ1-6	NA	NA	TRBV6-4	CASSALRQMGNSPLHF	TGTGCCAGCAGTGCCCTCCGACAGATGGGGAATTCACCCCTCCACTTT
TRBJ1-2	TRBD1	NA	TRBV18	CASSPRTGFNYGYTF	TGTGCCAGCTCACCACGGACAGGATTTAACTATGGCTACACCTTC
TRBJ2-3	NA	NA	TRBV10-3	CAISGPVSTDTQYF	TGTGCCATCAGTGGGCCTGTGAGCACAGATACGCAGTATTTT
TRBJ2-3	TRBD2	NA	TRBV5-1	CASSSQPGLAGNTQYF	TGCGCCAGCAGCTCACAACCGGGACTAGCGGGAAATACGCAGTATTTT
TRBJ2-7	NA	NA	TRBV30	CAWSVMAVRTASYEQYF	TGTGCCTGGAGTGTAATGGCGGTCAGAACAGCCTCCTACGAGCAGTACTTC
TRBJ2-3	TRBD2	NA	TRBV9	CASSVRTSGGADTQYF	TGTGCCAGCAGCGTCCGGACTAGCGGAGGGGCAGATACGCAGTATTTT
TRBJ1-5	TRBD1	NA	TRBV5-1	CASSPTGSNQPQHF	TGCGCCAGCAGCCCGACAGGGAGCAATCAGCCCCAGCATTTT
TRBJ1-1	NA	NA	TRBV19	CASSSGLAEQGFF	TGTGCCAGTAGTAGCGGGTTGGCGGAACAAGGTTTCTTT
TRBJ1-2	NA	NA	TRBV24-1	CATSDPPGRGYTF	TGTGCCACCAGTGACCCCCCCGGAAGGGGCTACACCTTC
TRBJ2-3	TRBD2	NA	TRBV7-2	CAAGEADTQYF	TGTGCCGCGGGAGAGGCAGATACGCAGTATTTT
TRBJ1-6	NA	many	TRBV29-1	CSVVRSSYNSPLHF	TGCAGCGTTGTGAGGAGCTCCTATAATTCACCCCTCCACTTT
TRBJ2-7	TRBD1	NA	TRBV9	CASSAPEAGGTYEQYF	TGTGCCAGCAGCGCCCCGGAGGCAGGGGGCACCTACGAGCAGTACTTC
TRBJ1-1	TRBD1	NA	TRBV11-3	CASRGTGAAFF	TGTGCCAGCAGAGGGACAGGAGCCGCTTTCTTT
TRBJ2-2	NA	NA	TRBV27	CASGQVTGELFF	TGTGCCAGCGGGCAGGTGACCGGGGAGCTGTTTTTT
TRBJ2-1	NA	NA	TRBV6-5	CASRRILGNEQFF	TGTGCCAGCAGGAGGATTTTGGGCAATGAGCAGTTCTTC
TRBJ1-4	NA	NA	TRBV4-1	CASSRPRGNPTNEKLFF	TGCGCCAGCAGCCGCCCAAGGGGGAATCCAACTAATGAAAAACTGTTTTTT
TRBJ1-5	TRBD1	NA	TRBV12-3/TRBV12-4	CASRGQANQPQHF	TGTGCCAGCAGGGGACAGGCGAATCAGCCCCAGCATTTT
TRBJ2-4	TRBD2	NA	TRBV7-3	CASSLTQREGPAKNIQYF	TGTGCCAGCAGCTTAACGCAGCGGGAGGGCCCAGCCAAAAACATTCAGTACTTC
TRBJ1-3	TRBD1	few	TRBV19	CASSRDDRVLSGNTIYF	TGTGCCAGTAGCCGGGACGACAGGGTCCTCTCGGGAAACACCATATATTTT
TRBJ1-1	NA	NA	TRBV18	CASSPLSLGGFGAFF	TGTGCCAGCTCACCACTAAGTTTGGGTGGGTTTGGAGCTTTCTTT
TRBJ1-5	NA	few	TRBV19	CASSIRRTGQPQHF	TGTGCCAGTAGTATTCGTAGGACGGGGCAGCCCCAGCATTTT
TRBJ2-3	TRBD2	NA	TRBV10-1	CANLSPAGGTDTQYF	TGCGCCAACCTATCGCCAGCGGGAGGCACAGATACGCAGTATTTT
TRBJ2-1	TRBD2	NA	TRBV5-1	CASSLEAGSSYNEQFF	TGCGCCAGCAGCTTGGAAGCGGGGAGCTCCTACAATGAGCAGTTCTTC
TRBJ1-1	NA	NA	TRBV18	CASSLRGDNTEAFF	TGTGCCAGCTCACTTAGGGGAGATAACACTGAAGCTTTCTTT
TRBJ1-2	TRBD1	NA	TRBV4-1	CASSQRTGGNYGYTF	TGCGCCAGCAGCCAGCGGACAGGGGGTAACTATGGCTACACCTTC
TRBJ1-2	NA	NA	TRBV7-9	CASTRSGIRFYGYTF	TGTGCCAGCACCCGATCCGGGATTAGATTCTATGGCTACACCTTC
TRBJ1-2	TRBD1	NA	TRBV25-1	CASSFGQGQGGYTF	TGTGCCAGCAGCTTCGGACAGGGTCAAGGTGGCTACACCTTC
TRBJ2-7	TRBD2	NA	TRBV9	CASSVGGLADSSYEQYF	TGTGCCAGCAGCGTAGGAGGACTAGCGGACAGCTCCTACGAGCAGTACTTC
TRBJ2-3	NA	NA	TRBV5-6	CASSLSTDTQYF	TGTGCCAGCAGCTTGTCGACAGATACGCAGTATTTT
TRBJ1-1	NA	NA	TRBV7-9	CASNHIRARTEAFF	TGTGCCAGCAACCATATAAGGGCTCGGACTGAAGCTTTCTTT
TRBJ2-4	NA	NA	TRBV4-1	CASSQGGLVVKDIQYF	TGCGCCAGCAGCCAAGGAGGACTGGTTGTTAAAGACATTCAGTACTTC
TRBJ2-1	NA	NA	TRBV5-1	CASSLGASYNEQFF	TGCGCCAGCAGCTTGGGGGCCTCCTACAATGAGCAGTTCTTC
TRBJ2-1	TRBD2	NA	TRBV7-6	CASSPAGTSGRGEQFF	TGTGCCAGCAGCCCGGCCGGGACTAGCGGGAGGGGAGAGCAGTTCTTC
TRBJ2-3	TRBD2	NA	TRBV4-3	CASSPGEGSGRVFSDTQYF	TGCGCCAGCAGCCCAGGGGAAGGTAGCGGGAGGGTGTTTTCAGATACGCAGTATTTT
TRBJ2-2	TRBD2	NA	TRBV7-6	CASSLHLAGGPDTGELFF	TGTGCCAGCAGCTTACATCTAGCGGGGGGGCCAGACACCGGGGAGCTGTTTTTT
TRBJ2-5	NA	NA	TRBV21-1	CASSNPWTSGGSKETQYF	TGTGCCAGCAGCAACCCCTGGACTAGCGGGGGGTCTAAAGAGACCCAGTACTTC
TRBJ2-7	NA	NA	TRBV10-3	CAIRSPEISYEQYF	TGTGCCATCAGGTCGCCCGAAATCTCCTACGAGCAGTACTTC
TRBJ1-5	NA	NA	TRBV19	CASSRGGFSNQPQHF	TGTGCCAGTAGTAGGGGAGGATTTAGCAATCAGCCCCAGCATTTT